Here is one T cell receptor beta chain with its context. Different DNA sequences within this sample yield the same CDR3. The data are from a study of shared clonotypes between healthy human individuals. Measured with immunoSEQ multiplex PCR; TCRdb has only the in-frame clones, and not every one. This table holds 2.5 million or so clones, around nine tenths found once. CDR3 length: 14 residues. Germline V lookup: CDR1 SGHTS, CDR2 YDEGEE. V was pared by 4 bases and J by 3 bases, with 5 bases of the junction left unmatched. This receptor was taken from a man between 18 and 29 years old in good health. The chain employs TRBV5-8 and TRBJ2-7; 9 nucleotides align to TRBD2. The sequenced material came from naive CD4+ T cells sorted from blood. Stated subset: CD45RA+ positively selected. CDR3 residues: CASSPLAGIYEQYF. DNA of the CDR3: TGTGCCAGCAGCCCTCTAGCGGGGATCTACGAGCAGTACTTC. The full variable domain, in which reference TRBV5-8 and TRBJ2-7 provide the parts outside the CDR3, is EAGVTQSPTHLIKTRGQQATLRCSPISGHTSVYWYQQALGLGLQFLLWYDEGEERNRGNFPPRFSGRQFPNYSSELNVNALELEDSALYLCASSPLAGIYEQYFGPGTRLTVT.